Sequencing of this TCR beta chain was carried out in a study of blood T cell repertoires in COVID-19. Study in general: Whether acute or convalescent, the COVID-19 samples came from the United States, Italy and Spain. PBMCs, B-cell-depleted T cells, or T cells provided the cDNA or gDNA that made up the material.

The assay was immunoSEQ multiplex PCR, and TCRdb's table has in-frame clones only and misses some. This sample has approximately 48,000 clones, with approximately 85% found just once. This TCR was sampled from a man aged 55 to 70 with acute or convalescent COVID-19. Sequencing input: peripheral blood.

CDR3 in amino acids: CASSHRTAYEQYF. The DNA of the CDR3 is TGTGCCAGCAGCCATAGAACAGCTTACGAGCAGTACTTC. The chain has TRBV3-1 (or the pseudogene TRBV3-2) and TRBJ2-7; D gene uncertain. V lost 3 bases to trimming and J lost 4 bases, with 10 bases between them. Germline V gives CDR1 LGHDT, CDR2 YNNKEL (reference sequence). This CDR3 has 13 amino acids.